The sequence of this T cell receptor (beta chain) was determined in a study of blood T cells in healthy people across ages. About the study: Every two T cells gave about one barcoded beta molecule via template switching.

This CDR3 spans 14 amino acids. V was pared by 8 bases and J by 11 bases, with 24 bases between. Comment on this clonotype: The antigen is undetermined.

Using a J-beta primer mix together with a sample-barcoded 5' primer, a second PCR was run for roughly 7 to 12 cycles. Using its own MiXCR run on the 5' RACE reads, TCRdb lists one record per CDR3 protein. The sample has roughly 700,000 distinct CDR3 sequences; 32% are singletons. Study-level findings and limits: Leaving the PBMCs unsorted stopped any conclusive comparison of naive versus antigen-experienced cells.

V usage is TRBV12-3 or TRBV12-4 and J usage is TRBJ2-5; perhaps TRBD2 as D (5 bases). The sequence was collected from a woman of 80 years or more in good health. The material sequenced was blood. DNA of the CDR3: TGTGCCAGCGGGGAGACTACTTCTGGAGGAGAGCAGTACTTC. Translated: CASGETTSGGEQYF.